This T cell receptor beta chain comes out of a study of shared clonotypes between healthy human individuals. General study points: Tissue TCR repertoires likely differ from these blood-only repertoires. The study's rarefaction showed incomplete sorted-subset sequencing despite large depth.

Roughly 27,000 T cell genomes, or around 200 ng DNA, went into the sorted-subset replicate PCRs. As originally analysed: Filtering differed because ImmunoSEQ produced junction-only sequences that carried no quality scores. The method was immunoSEQ multiplex PCR; TCRdb's version includes in-frame clones alone and lacks a portion of them. V and J calls and clone size come straight from that table; D and trimming were deduced from the DNA. In the table there are about 2 million clones, roughly 95% of which are singletons. A note on this clone: Its antigen is still unknown.

CD45RO-negative, CCR7-positively selected cells formed the naive CD8 fraction, excluding terminally differentiated effector memory CD45RA+ cells. V was pared by 4 bases and J by 0 bases, with 13 bases between. Germline CDR1 and CDR2: SEHNR and FQNEAQ (reference sequence). This CDR3 region has 15 residues. The chain links TRBV7-9 to TRBJ2-7, with a tentative D call TRBD2 (6 bases). The material sequenced was naive CD8+ T cells sorted from blood. This receptor was obtained from a man younger than 35 in good health. CDR3 amino acids: CASSSGRDFSYEQYF. CDR3 sequence (DNA): TGTGCCAGCAGCTCCGGCCGGGACTTCTCCTACGAGCAGTACTTC.